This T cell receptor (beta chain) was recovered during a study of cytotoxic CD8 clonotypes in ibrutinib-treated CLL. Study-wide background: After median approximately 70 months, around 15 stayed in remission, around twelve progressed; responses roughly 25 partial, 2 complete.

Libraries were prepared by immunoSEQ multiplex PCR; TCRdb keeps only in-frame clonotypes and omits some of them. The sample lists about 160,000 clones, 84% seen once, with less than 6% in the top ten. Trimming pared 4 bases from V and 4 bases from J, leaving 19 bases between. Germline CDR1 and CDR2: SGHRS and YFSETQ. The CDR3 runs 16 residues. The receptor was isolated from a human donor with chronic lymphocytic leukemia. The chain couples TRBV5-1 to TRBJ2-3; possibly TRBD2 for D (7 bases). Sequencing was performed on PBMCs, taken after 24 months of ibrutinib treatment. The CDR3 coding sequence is TGCGCCAGCAGCCCCCAGGCCGGGGGGCAGGCAGATACGCAGTATTTT. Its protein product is CASSPQAGGQADTQYF.